The rows below give T cell receptor beta chains drawn from one sample of a study of shared clonotypes between healthy human individuals. The method was immunoSEQ multiplex PCR; TCRdb's version includes in-frame clones alone and lacks a portion of them. The sample has 2 million to 2.5 million clones, just under 95% seen once; the top ten hold around 0.38%. Material for sequencing was naive CD4+ T cells from PBMCs. The receptor source for this set is a young man in good health. Some clones in this sample may be carry-over from other donors' samples. CDR3s include the opening cysteine and the closing phenylalanine or tryptophan. A D gene is named only where the DNA matches it firmly.

TRBJ1-2,NA,TRBV7-2,TGTGCCAGCAGCTTCTCAGGGTTGATTGGTGGCTACACCTTC,CASSFSGLIGGYTF
TRBJ1-2,NA,TRBV21-1,TGTGCCAGCAGCAAAGAAGTTTCGAGGGTAGGAGATGGCTACACCTTC,CASSKEVSRVGDGYTF
TRBJ1-1,TRBD1,TRBV19,TGTGCCAGTAGTTGGGACAGATTGAACACTGAAGCTTTCTTT,CASSWDRLNTEAFF
TRBJ1-2,NA,TRBV5-6,TGTGCCAGCAGCTTGGCCCGTAACTATGGCTACACCTTC,CASSLARNYGYTF
TRBJ1-5,NA,TRBV30,TGTGCCTGGACCCCAGGGTATAATCAGCCCCAGCATTTT,CAWTPGYNQPQHF
TRBJ2-3,TRBD2,TRBV19,TGTGCCAGTAGTACTCGGACTAGCGGGAGCACAGATACGCAGTATTTT,CASSTRTSGSTDTQYF
TRBJ1-4,NA,TRBV7-2,TGTGCCAGCAGTACCGGGGTAACTAATGAAAAACTGTTTTTT,CASSTGVTNEKLFF
TRBJ1-2,NA,TRBV29-1,TGCAGCGTTGAAGGCCCGGACAGAGTAGCTAACTATGGCTACACCTTC,CSVEGPDRVANYGYTF
TRBJ2-7,NA,TRBV29-1,TGCAGCCGGCTGAGGTCAAATGAGACCTACGAGCAGTACTTC,CSRLRSNETYEQYF
TRBJ1-2,TRBD1,TRBV5-6,TGTGCCAGCAGCCCGGAGACAGGGAGGGACTATGGCTACACCTTC,CASSPETGRDYGYTF
TRBJ2-4,NA,TRBV27,TGTGCCAGCAGTTTATCCCCCGGCATTCAGTACTTC,CASSLSPGIQYF
TRBJ2-3,NA,TRBV5-1,TGCGCCAGCAGCTGGACGGCCGCAGCAGATACGCAGTATTTT,CASSWTAAADTQYF
TRBJ2-2,TRBD2,TRBV7-9,TGTGCCAGCAGCTTTAGCGGGAGGGCCGCCGGGGAGCTGTTTTTT,CASSFSGRAAGELFF
TRBJ2-5,NA,TRBV6-5,TGTGCCAGCAGACGACAGAGACAAGAGACCCAGTACTTC,CASRRQRQETQYF
TRBJ2-3,NA,TRBV4-3,TGCGCCAGCAGCCAAGATACAGGGCTAGGAGATACGCAGTATTTT,CASSQDTGLGDTQYF